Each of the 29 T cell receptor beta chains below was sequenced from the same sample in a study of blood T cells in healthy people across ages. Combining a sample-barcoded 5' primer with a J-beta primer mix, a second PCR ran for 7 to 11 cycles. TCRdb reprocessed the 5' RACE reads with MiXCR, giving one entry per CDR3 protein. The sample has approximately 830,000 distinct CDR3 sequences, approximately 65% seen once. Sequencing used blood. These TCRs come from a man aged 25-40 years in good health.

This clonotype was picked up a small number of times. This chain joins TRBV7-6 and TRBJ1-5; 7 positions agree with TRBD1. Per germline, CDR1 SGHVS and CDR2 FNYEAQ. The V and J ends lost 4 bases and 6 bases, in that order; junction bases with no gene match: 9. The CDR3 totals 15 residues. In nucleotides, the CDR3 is TGTGCCAGCAGCTCCTCCGACAGGGTAGGTCAGCCCCAGCATTTT. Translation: CASSSSDRVGQPQHF.

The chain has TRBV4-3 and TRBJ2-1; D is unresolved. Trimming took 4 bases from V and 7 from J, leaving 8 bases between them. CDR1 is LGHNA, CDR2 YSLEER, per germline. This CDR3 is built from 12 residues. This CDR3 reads CASSPRPNEQFF. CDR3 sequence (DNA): TGCGCCAGCAGCCCCCGACCTAATGAGCAGTTCTTC.

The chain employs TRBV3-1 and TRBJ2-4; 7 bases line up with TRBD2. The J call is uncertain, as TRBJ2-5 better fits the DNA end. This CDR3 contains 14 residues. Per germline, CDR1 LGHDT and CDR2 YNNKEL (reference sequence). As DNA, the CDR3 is TGTGCCAGTAGGTTGGGACTATCGGGGGAGACCCAGTACTTC. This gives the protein CASRLGLSGETQYF.

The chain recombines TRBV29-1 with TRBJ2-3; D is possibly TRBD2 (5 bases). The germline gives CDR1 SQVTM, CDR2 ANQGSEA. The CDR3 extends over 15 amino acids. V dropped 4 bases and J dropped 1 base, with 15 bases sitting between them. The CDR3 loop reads CSVVRASGGTDTQYF. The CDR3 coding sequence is TGCAGCGTTGTCCGGGCGAGCGGCGGCACAGATACGCAGTATTTT.

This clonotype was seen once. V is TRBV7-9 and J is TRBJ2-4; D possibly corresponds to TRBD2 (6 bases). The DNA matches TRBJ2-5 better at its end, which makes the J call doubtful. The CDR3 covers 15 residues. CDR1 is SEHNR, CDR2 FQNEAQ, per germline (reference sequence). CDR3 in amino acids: CASSLPGRRGETQYF. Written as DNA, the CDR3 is TGTGCCAGCAGCTTACCAGGGCGACGGGGGGAGACCCAGTACTTC.

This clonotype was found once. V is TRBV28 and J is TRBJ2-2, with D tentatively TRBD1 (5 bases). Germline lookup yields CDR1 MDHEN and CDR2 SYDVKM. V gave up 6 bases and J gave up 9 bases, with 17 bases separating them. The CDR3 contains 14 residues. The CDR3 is CASRLTDSERELFF. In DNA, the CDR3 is TGTGCCAGCAGACTTACCGACAGCGAACGGGAGCTGTTTTTT.

Here the CDR3 DNA reads TGCAGTGCCGGGACTAGCGGCACAGATACGCAGTATTTT. As protein: CSAGTSGTDTQYF. This chain uses TRBV20-1 with TRBJ2-3; 10 bases are a match to TRBD2. Per the germline V gene, CDR1 is DFQATT and CDR2 is SNEGSKA (reference sequence). V shed 6 bases and J 1 base; nucleotides not matched to a gene: 1. The CDR3 is made up of 13 amino acids.

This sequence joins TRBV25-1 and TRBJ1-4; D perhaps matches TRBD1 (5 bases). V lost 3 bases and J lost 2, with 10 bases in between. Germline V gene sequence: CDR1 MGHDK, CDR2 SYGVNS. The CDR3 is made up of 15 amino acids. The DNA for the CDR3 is TGTGCCAGCAGTGACGTGGGACGGACTAATGAAAAACTGTTTTTT. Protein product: CASSDVGRTNEKLFF.

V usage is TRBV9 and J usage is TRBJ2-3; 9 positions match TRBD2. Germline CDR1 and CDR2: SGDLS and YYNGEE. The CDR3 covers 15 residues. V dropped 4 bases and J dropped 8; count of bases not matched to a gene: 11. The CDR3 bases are TGTGCCAGCAGCAAGGGGCCTAGCGGGGAACGTACGCAGTATTTT. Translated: CASSKGPSGERTQYF. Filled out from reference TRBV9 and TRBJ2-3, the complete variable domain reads DSGVTQTPKHLITATGQRVTLRCSPRSGDLSVYWYQQSLDQGLQFLIQYYNGEERAKGNILERFSAQQFPDLHSELNLSSLELGDSALYFCASSKGPSGERTQYFGPGTRLTVL.

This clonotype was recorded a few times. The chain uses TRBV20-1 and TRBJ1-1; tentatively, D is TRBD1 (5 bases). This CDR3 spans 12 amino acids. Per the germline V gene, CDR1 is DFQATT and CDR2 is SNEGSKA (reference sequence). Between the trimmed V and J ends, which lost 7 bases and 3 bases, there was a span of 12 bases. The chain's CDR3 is CSGVDTHTEAFF. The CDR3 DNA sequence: TGCAGTGGGGTGGACACCCACACTGAAGCTTTCTTT.

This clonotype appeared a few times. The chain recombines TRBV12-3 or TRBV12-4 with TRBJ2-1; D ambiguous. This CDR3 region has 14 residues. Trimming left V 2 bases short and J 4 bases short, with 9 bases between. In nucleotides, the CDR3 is TGTGCCAGCAGTTTAAGTTCCGATTACAATGAGCAGTTCTTC. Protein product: CASSLSSDYNEQFF.

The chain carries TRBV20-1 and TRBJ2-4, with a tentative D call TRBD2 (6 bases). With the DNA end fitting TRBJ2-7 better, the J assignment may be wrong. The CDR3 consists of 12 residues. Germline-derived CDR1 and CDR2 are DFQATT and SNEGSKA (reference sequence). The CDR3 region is CSARDSQYEQYF. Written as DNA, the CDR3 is TGCAGTGCTCGGGACTCTCAATACGAGCAGTACTTC.

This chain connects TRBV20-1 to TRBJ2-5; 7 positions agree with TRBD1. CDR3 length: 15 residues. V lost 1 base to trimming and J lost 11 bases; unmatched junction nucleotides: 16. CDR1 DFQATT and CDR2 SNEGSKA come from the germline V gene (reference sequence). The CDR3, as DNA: TGCAGTGCTAGAGTAGGGAACAGGGGATCGGAAGAGCAGTACTTC. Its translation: CSARVGNRGSEEQYF.

The CDR3, as DNA: TGTGCCAGCAGCCTCAGACACTACACCGGGGAGCTGTTTTTT. Translating gives CASSLRHYTGELFF. The V call is TRBV28, the J call TRBJ2-2, with no clear D. Germline CDR1 reads MDHEN; CDR2 reads SYDVKM. The germline V and J ends were trimmed by 6 bases and 3 bases, with 11 bases remaining between them. The CDR3 spans 14 residues.

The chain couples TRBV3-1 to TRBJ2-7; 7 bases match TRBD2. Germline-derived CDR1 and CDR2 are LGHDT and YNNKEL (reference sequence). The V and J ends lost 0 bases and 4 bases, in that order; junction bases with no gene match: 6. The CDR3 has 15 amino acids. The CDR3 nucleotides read TGTGCCAGCAGCCAAGATGTGGGACTAAGTTACGAGCAGTACTTC. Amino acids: CASSQDVGLSYEQYF.

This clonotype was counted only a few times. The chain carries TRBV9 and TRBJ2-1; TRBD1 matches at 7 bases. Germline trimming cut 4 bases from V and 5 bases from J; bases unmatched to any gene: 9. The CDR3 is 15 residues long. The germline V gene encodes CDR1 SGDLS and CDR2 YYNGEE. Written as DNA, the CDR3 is TGTGCCAGCAGCCCTCGACAGGGAAAAAACAATGAGCAGTTCTTC. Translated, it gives CASSPRQGKNNEQFF. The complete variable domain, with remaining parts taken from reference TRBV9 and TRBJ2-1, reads DSGVTQTPKHLITATGQRVTLRCSPRSGDLSVYWYQQSLDQGLQFLIQYYNGEERAKGNILERFSAQQFPDLHSELNLSSLELGDSALYFCASSPRQGKNNEQFFGPGTRLTVL.

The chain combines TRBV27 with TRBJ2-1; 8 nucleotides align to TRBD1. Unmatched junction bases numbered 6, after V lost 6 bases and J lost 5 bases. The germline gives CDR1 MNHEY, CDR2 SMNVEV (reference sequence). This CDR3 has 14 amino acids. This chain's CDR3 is CASRETGVDNEQFF. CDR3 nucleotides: TGTGCCAGCAGGGAGACAGGGGTAGACAATGAGCAGTTCTTC.

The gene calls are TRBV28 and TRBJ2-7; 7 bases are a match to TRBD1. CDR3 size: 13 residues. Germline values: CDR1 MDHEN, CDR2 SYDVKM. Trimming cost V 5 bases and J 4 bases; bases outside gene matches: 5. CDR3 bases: TGTGCCAGCAGTGCACCGACAGGGTACGAGCAGTACTTC. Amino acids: CASSAPTGYEQYF.

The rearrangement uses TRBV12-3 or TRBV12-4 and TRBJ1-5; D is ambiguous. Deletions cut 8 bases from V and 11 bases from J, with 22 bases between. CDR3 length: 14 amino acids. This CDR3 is CASGSSRGQETQHF. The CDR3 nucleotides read TGTGCCAGCGGAAGTTCCCGGGGTCAGGAGACCCAGCATTTT.

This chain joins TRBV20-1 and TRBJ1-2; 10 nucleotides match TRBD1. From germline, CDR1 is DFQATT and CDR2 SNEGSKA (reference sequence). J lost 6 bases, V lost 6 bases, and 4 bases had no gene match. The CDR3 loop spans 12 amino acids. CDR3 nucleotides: TGCAGTGCGCGGGACAGGGGTAATGGCTACACCTTC. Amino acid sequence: CSARDRGNGYTF.

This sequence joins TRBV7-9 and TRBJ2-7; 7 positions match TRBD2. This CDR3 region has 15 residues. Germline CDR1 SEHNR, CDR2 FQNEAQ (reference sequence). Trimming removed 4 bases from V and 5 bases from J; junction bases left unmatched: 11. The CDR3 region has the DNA TGTGCCAGCAGCTCCCTTGGGAGGGGAGTCGACGAGCAGTACTTC. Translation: CASSSLGRGVDEQYF.

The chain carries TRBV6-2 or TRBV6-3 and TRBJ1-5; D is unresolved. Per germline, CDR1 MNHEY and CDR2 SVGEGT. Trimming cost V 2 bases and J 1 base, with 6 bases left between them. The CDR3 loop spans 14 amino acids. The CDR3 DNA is TGTGCCAGCAGTTACCTGAAGAGCAATCAGCCCCAGCATTTT. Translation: CASSYLKSNQPQHF.

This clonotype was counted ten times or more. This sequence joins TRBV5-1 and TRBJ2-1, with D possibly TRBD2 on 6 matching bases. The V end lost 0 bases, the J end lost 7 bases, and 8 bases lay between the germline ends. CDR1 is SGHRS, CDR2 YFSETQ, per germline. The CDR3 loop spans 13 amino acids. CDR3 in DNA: TGCGCCAGCAGCTTGGGACTAGGGAATGAGCAGTTCTTC. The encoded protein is CASSLGLGNEQFF.

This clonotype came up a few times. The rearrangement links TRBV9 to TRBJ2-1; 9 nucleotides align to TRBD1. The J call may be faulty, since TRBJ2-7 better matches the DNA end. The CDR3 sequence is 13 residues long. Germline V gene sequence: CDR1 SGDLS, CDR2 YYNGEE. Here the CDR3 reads CASGVQGADEQYF. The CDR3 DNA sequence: TGTGCCAGCGGGGTACAGGGGGCGGACGAGCAGTACTTC.

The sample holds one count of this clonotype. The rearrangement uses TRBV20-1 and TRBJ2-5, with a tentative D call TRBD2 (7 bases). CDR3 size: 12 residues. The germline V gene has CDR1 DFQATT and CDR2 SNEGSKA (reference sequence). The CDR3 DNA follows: TGCAGCGGGGCGGGGGCAGGGGAGACCCAGTACTTC. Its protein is CSGAGAGETQYF.

CDR3 sequence reads: CASSSQRTGGRGYGYTF. The CDR3 coding sequence is TGTGCCAGCAGTTCACAGAGGACAGGGGGGAGAGGGTATGGCTACACCTTC. The chain is built from TRBV6-6 and TRBJ1-2, with 10 bases identical to TRBD1. Losses at the gene ends were 4 bases for V and 5 bases for J; bases not matched to a gene: 13. The CDR3 totals 17 residues. Germline V CDR1 and CDR2: MNHNY, SVGAGI (reference sequence).

The CDR3 DNA reads as TGTGCCAGCAGCCCCACAGGGAACTATAATTCACCCCTCCACTTT. As protein: CASSPTGNYNSPLHF. The rearrangement uses TRBV9 and TRBJ1-6, with a tentative D call TRBD1 (6 bases). V was trimmed by 4 bases and J by 3 bases, leaving 11 bases between them. Germline CDR1 reads SGDLS; CDR2 reads YYNGEE. The CDR3 is 15 residues long.

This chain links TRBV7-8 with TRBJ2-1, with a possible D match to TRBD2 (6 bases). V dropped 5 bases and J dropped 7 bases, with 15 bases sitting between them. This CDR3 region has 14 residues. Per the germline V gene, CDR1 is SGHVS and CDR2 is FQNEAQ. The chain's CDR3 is CASSLGGTSNEQFF. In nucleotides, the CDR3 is TGTGCCAGCAGCCTAGGAGGGACTTCTAATGAGCAGTTCTTC.

DNA of the CDR3: TGTGCCAGCAGCCCCGGGATTCGCACAGATACGCAGTATTTT. Amino acid sequence: CASSPGIRTDTQYF. V and J are TRBV3-1 and TRBJ2-3, with a possible D match to TRBD2 (5 bases). V was shortened by 4 bases and J by 1 base, with 9 bases between the two germline ends. Per germline, CDR1 LGHDT and CDR2 YNNKEL (reference sequence). The CDR3 is 14 residues long.